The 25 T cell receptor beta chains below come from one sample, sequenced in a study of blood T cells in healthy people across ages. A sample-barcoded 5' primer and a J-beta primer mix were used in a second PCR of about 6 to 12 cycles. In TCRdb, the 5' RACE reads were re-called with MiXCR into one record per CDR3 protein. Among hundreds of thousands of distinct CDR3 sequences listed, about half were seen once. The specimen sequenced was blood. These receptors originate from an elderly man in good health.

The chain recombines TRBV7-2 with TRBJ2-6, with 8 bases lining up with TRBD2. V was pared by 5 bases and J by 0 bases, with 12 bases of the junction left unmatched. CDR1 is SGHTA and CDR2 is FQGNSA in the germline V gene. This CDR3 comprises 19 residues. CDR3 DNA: TGTGCCAGCAGCCCCCGGTCTAGCGGGTACTCCTCTGGGGCCAACGTCCTGACTTTC. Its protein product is CASSPRSSGYSSGANVLTF.

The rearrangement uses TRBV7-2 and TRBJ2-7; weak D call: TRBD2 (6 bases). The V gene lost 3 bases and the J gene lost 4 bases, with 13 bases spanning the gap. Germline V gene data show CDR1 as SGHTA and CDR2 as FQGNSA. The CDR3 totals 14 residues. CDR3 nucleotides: TGTGCCAGCAGCTTCCCGGGAGACCCTTACGAGCAGTACTTC. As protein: CASSFPGDPYEQYF. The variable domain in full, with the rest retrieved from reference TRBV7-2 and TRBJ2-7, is GAGVSQSPSNKVTEKGKDVELRCDPISGHTALYWYRQSLGQGLEFLIYFQGNSAPDKSGLPSDRFSAERTGGSVSTLTIQRTQQEDSAVYLCASSFPGDPYEQYFGPGTRLTVT.

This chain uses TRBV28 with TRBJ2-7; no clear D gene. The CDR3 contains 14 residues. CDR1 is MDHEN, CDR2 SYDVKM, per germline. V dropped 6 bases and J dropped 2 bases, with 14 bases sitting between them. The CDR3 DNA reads TGTGCCAGCAGCCAGAGGACCCCCACCTACGAGCAGTACTTC. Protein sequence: CASSQRTPTYEQYF.

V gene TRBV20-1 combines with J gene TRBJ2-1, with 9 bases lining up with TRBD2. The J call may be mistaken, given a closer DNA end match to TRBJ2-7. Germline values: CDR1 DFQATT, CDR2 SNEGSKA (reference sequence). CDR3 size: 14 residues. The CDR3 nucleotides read TGCAGTGCTAGAGTCCTAGCGGGATACAATGAGCAGTACTTC. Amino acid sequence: CSARVLAGYNEQYF.

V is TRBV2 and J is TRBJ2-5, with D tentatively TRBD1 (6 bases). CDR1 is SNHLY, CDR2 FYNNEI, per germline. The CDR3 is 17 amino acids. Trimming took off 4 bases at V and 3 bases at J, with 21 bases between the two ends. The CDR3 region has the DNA TGTGCCAGCAGTGTAGGGGGAGCGGACAACCGGAAAGAGACCCAGTACTTC. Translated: CASSVGGADNRKETQYF.

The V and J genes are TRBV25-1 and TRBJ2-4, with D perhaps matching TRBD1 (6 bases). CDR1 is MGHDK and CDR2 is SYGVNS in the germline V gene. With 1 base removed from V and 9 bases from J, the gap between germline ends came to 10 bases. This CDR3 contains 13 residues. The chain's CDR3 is CASSESRGRIQYF. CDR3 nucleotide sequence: TGTGCCAGCAGTGAATCCAGGGGCCGCATTCAGTACTTC.

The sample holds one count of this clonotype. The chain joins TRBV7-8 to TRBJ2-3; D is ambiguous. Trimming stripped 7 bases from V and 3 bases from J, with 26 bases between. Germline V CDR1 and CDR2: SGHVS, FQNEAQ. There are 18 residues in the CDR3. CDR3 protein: CASILGPATPLGTDTQYF. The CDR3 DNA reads TGTGCCAGCATTTTAGGGCCCGCAACTCCCCTCGGGACAGATACGCAGTATTTT.

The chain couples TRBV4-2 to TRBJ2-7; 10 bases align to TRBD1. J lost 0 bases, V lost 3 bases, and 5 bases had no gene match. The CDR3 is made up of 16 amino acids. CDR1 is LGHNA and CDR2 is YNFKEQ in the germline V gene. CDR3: CASSQEGQGSSYEQYF. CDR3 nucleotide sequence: TGTGCCAGCAGCCAGGAGGGACAGGGGAGCTCCTACGAGCAGTACTTC.

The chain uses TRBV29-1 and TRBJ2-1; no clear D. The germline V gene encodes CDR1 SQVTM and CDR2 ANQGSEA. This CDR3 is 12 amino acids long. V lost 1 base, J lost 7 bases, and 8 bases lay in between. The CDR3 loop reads CSVEGLRNEQFF. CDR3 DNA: TGCAGCGTTGAAGGCCTCAGGAATGAGCAGTTCTTC.

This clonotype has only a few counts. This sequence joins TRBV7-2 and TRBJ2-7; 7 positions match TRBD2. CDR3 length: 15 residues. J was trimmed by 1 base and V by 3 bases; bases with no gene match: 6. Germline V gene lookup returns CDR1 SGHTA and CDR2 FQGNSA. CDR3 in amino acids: CASSLVGTTSYEQYF. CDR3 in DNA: TGTGCCAGCAGCTTGGTCGGGACTACTTCCTACGAGCAGTACTTC.

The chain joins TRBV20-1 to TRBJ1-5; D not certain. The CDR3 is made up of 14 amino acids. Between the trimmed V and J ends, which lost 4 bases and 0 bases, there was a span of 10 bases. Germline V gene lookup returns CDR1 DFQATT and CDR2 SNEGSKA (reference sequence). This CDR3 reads CSATLSRSNQPQHF. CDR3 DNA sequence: TGCAGTGCTACCCTCAGTCGTAGCAATCAGCCCCAGCATTTT.

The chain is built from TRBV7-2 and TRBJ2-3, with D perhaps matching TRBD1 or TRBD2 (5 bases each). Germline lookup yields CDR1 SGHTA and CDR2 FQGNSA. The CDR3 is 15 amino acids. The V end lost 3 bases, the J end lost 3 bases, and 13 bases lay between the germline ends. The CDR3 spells CASSFRGGATDTQYF. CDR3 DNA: TGTGCCAGCAGCTTCCGTGGGGGAGCTACAGATACGCAGTATTTT.

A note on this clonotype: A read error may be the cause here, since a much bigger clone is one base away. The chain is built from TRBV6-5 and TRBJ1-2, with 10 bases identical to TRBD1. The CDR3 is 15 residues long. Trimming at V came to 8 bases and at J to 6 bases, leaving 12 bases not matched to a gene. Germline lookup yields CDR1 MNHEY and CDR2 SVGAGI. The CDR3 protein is CASSGGGTGEDGYTF. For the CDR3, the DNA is TGTGCCAGCTCCGGGGGGGGGACAGGGGAGGATGGCTACACCTTC.

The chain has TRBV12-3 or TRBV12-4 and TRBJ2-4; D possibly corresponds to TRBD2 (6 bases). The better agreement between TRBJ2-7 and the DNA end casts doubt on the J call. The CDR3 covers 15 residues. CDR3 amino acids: CASSTTSPRTYEQYF. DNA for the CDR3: TGTGCCAGCAGTACCACTAGCCCTCGCACCTACGAGCAGTACTTC.

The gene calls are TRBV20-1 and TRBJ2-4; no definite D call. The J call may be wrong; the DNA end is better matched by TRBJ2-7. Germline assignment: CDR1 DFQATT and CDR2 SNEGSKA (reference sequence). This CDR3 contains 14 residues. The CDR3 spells CSARAPLEGYEQYF. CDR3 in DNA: TGCAGTGCTAGAGCTCCACTCGAAGGCTACGAGCAGTACTTC.

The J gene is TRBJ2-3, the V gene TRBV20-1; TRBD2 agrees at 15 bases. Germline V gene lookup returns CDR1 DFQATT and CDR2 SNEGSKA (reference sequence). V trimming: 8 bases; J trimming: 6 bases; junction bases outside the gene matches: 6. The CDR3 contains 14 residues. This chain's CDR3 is CSLGTSGRRDTQYF. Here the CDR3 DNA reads TGCAGTCTCGGGACTAGCGGGAGGAGGGATACGCAGTATTTT.

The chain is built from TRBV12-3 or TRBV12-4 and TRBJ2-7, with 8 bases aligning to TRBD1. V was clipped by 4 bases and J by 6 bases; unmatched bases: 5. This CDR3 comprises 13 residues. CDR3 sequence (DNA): TGTGCCAGCAGTTCCGGACAGGGCCGCGAGCAGTACTTC. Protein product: CASSSGQGREQYF.

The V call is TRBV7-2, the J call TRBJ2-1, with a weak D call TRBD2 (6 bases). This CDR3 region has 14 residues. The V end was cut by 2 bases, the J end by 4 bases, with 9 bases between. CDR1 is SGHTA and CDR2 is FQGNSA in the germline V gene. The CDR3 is CASSLNGGYNEQFF. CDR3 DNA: TGTGCCAGCAGCTTAAACGGGGGATACAATGAGCAGTTCTTC. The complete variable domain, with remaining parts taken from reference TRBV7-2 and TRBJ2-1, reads GAGVSQSPSNKVTEKGKDVELRCDPISGHTALYWYRQSLGQGLEFLIYFQGNSAPDKSGLPSDRFSAERTGGSVSTLTIQRTQQEDSAVYLCASSLNGGYNEQFFGPGTRLTVL.

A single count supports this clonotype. The CDR3 loop is CASSRTGTSGYYEQYF. In DNA form, the CDR3 reads TGTGCCAGCAGCCGAACCGGGACTAGCGGCTACTACGAGCAGTACTTC. The gene calls are TRBV11-2 and TRBJ2-5; the match to TRBD2 covers 11 bases. The DNA matches TRBJ2-7 better at its end, which makes the J call doubtful. The CDR3 contains 16 residues. The germline CDR1 and CDR2 sequences are SGHAT and FQNNGV.

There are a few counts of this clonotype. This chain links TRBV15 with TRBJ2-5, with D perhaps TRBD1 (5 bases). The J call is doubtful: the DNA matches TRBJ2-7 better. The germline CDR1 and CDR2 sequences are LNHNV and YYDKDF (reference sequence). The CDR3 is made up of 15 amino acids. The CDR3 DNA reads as TGTGCCACCAGCAGAGAGTTTCAGGGTTTAGGCGAGCAGTACTTC. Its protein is CATSREFQGLGEQYF.

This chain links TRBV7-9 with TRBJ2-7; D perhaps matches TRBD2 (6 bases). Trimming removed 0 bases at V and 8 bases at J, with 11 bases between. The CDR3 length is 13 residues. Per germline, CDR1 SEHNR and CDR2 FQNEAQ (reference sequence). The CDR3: CASSLAAGGKQYF. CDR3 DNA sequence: TGTGCCAGCAGCTTAGCGGCCGGCGGGAAGCAGTACTTC.

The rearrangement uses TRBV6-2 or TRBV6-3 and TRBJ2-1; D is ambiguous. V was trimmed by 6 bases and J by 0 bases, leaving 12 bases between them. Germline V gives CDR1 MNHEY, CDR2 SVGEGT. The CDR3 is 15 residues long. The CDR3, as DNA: TGTGCCAGCAGGGTAACGAAGGGCTCCTACAATGAGCAGTTCTTC. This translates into CASRVTKGSYNEQFF.

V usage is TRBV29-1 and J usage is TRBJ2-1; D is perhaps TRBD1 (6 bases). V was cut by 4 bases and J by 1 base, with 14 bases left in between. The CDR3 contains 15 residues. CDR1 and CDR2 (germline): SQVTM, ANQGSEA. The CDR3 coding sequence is TGCAGCGTTGTAGGGGGAACGGTTTCCTACAATGAGCAGTTCTTC. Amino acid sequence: CSVVGGTVSYNEQFF.

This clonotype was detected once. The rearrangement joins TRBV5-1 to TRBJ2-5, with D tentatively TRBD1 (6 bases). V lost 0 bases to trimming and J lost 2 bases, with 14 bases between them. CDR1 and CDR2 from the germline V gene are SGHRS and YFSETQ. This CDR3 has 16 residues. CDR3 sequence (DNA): TGCGCCAGCAGCTTGGCCCTCGGGACAAGTCAAGAGACCCAGTACTTC. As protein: CASSLALGTSQETQYF.

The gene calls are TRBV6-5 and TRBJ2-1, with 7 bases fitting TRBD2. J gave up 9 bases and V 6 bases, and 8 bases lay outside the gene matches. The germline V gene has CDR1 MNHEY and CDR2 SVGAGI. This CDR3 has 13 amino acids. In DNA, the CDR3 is TGTGCCAGCAGGGGGGGACTAACTATTGAGCAGTTCTTC. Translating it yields CASRGGLTIEQFF.